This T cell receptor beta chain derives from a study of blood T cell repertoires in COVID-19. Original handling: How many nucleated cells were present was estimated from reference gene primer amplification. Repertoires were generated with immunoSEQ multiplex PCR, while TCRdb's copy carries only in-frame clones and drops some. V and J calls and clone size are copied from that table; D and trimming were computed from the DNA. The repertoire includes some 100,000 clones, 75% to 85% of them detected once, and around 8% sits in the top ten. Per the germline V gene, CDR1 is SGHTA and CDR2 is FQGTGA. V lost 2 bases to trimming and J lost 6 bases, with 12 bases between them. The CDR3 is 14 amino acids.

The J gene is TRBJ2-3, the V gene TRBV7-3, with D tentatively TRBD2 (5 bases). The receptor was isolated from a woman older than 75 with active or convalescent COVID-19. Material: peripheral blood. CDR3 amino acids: CASSLAGFYDTQYF. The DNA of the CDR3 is TGTGCCAGCAGCTTAGCGGGTTTCTACGATACGCAGTATTTT.